The clone carrying this TCR beta chain has only one observation. These data come from a study of CD8 T cells in Susac syndrome. The V and J ends lost 3 bases and 2 bases, in that order; junction bases with no gene match: 8. CDR1 is SGHDT and CDR2 is YYEEEE in the germline V gene. The CDR3 consists of 15 residues. The RNA, about 0.45 to 1 ug, was put through reverse transcription using random hexamers. TCRdb called the immunoSEQ multiplex PCR reads again in MiXCR, with one record for every CDR3 protein. The table includes some 240,000 distinct CDR3 sequences, 96% detected once. Sequencing used CD4+ T cells from PBMCs. This TCR was sampled from a human donor with Susac syndrome. This chain joins TRBV5-6 and TRBJ2-7; 7 nucleotides line up with TRBD1. Here the CDR3 DNA reads TGTGCCAGCAGCTGGGGCGACAGGGTTGCCTACGAGCAGTACTTC. It specifies CASSWGDRVAYEQYF.